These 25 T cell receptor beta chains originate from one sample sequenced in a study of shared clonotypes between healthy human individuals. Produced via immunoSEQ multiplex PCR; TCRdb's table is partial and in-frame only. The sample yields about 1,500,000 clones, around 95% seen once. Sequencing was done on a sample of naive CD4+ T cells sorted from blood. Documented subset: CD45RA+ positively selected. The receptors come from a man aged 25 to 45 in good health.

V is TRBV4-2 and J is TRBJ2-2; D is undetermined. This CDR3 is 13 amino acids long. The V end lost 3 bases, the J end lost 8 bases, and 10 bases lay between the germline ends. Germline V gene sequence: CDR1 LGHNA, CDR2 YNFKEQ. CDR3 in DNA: TGTGCCAGCAGCCAGGTCGGCCCTGGGGAGCTGTTTTTT. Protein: CASSQVGPGELFF.

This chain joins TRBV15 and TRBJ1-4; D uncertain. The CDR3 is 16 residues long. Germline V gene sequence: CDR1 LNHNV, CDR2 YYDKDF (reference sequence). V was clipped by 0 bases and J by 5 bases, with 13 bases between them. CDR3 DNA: TGTGCCACCAGCAGAGATCGGTCCAGCTTAAATGAAAAACTGTTTTTT. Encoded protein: CATSRDRSSLNEKLFF.

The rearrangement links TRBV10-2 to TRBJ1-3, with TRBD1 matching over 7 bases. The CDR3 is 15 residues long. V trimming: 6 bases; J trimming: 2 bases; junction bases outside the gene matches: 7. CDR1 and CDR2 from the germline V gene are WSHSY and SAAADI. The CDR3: CASRPGQAPGNTIYF. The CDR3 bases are TGCGCCAGCAGACCCGGACAGGCCCCTGGAAACACCATATATTTT.

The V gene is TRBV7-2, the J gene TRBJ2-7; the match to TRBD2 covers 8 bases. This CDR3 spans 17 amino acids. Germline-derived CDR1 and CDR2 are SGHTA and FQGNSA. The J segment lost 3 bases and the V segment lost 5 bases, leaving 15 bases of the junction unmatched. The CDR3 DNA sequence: TGTGCCAGCAGCCTAACACGGGGGCTAGCGGGCGGCTACGAGCAGTACTTC. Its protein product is CASSLTRGLAGGYEQYF. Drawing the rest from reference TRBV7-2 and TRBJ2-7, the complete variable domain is GAGVSQSPSNKVTEKGKDVELRCDPISGHTALYWYRQSLGQGLEFLIYFQGNSAPDKSGLPSDRFSAERTGGSVSTLTIQRTQQEDSAVYLCASSLTRGLAGGYEQYFGPGTRLTVT.

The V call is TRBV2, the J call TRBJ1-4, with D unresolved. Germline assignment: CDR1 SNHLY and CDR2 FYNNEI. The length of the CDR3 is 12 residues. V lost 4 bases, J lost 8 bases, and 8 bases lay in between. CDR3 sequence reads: CASSVGREKLFF. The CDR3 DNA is TGTGCCAGCAGTGTAGGGAGGGAAAAACTGTTTTTT. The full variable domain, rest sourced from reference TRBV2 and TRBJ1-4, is EPEVTQTPSHQVTQMGQEVILRCVPISNHLYFYWYRQILGQKVEFLVSFYNNEISEKSEIFDDQFSVERPDGSNFTLKIRSTKLEDSAMYFCASSVGREKLFFGSGTQLSVL.

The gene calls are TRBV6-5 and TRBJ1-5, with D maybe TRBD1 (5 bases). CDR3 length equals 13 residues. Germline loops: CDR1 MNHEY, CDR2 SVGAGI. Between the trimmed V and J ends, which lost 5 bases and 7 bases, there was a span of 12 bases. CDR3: CASSHQSGQPQHF. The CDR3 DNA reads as TGTGCCAGCAGTCACCAGTCAGGGCAGCCCCAGCATTTT.

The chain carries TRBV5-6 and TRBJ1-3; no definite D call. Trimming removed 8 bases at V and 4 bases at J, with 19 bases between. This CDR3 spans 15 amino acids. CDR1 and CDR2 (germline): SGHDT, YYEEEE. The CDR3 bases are TGTGCCAGTCTCAAAGGGCCCGGATCGGGAAACACCATATATTTT. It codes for CASLKGPGSGNTIYF.

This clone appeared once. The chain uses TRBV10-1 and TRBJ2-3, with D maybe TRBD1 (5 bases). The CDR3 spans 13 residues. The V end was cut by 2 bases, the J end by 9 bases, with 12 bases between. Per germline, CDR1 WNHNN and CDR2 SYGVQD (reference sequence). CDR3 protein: CASSENSAGTQYF. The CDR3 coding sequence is TGCGCCAGCAGTGAGAACTCAGCAGGGACGCAGTATTTT.

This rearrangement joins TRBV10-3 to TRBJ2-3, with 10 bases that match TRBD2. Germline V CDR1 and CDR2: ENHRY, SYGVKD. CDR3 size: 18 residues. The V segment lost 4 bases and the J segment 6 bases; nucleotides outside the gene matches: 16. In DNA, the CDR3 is TGTGCCATCAGTGTCCCTACAGCGGGAGGGCCCTCTTCGGATACGCAGTATTTT. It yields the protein CAISVPTAGGPSSDTQYF.

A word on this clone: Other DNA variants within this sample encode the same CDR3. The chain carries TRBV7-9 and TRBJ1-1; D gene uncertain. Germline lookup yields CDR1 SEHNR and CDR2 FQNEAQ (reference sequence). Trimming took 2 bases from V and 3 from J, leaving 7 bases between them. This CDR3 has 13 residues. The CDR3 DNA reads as TGTGCCAGCAGCTTAACTGGGGACACTGAAGCTTTCTTT. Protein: CASSLTGDTEAFF. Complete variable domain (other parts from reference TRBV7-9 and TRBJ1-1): DTGVSQNPRHKITKRGQNVTFRCDPISEHNRLYWYRQTLGQGPEFLTYFQNEAQLEKSRLLSDRFSAERPKGSFSTLEIQRTEQGDSAMYLCASSLTGDTEAFFGQGTRLTVV.

CDR3 residues: CASSLGGTFTDTQYF. CDR3 DNA sequence: TGTGCCAGCAGCTTAGGCGGGACGTTCACAGATACGCAGTATTTT. The rearrangement links TRBV7-6 to TRBJ2-3, with D possibly TRBD2 on 6 matching bases. V was clipped by 1 base and J by 2 bases, with 10 bases between them. The CDR3 sequence is 15 residues long. CDR1 is SGHVS and CDR2 is FNYEAQ in the germline V gene.

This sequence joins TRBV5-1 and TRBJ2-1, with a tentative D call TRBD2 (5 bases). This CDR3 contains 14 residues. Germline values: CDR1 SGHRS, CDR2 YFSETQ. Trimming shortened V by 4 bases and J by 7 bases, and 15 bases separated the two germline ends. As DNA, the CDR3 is TGCGCCAGCAGCCAACTGCTGGGGAGTAATGAGCAGTTCTTC. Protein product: CASSQLLGSNEQFF.

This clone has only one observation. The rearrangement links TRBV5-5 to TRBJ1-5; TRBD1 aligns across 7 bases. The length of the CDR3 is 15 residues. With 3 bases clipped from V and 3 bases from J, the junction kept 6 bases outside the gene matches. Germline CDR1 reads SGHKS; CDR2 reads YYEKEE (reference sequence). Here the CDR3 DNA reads TGTGCCAGCAGCTGGGGGGACAGAGACAATCAGCCCCAGCATTTT. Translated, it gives CASSWGDRDNQPQHF.

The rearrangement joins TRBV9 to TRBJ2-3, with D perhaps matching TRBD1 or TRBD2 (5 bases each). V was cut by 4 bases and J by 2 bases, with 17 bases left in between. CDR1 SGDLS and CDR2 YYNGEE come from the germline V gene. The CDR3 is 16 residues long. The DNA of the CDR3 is TGTGCCAGCAGCAAATCGGGGCGGGCTTCCACAGATACGCAGTATTTT. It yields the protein CASSKSGRASTDTQYF.

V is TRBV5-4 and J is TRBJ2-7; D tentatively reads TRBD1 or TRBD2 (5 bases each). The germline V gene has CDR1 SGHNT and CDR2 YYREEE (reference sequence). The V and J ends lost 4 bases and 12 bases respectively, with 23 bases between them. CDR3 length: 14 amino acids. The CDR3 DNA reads TGTGCCAGCAGCCCCGAGGTGTGGGACCCCAGGGCGTACTTC. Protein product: CASSPEVWDPRAYF.

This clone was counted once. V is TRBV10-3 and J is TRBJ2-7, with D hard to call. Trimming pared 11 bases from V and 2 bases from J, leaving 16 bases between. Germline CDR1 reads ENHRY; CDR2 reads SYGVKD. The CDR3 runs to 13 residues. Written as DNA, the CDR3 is TGTGCCTCCAGCTGGGTTGGAACCTACGAGCAGTACTTC. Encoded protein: CASSWVGTYEQYF.

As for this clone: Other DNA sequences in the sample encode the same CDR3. The CDR3, as DNA: TGTGCCAGCAGCTCATACCAGCCCCAGCATTTT. The encoded protein is CASSSYQPQHF. The chain has TRBV28 and TRBJ1-5; D remains ambiguous. CDR3 length: 11 residues. V gave up 6 bases and J gave up 7 bases, with 7 bases separating them. CDR1 and CDR2 (germline): MDHEN, SYDVKM.

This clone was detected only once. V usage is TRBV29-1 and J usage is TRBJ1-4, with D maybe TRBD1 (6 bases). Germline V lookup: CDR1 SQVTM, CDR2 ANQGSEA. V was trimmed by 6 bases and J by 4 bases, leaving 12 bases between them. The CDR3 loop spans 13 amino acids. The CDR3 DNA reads TGCAGCGTCCTGGGGGGCGATAATGAAAAACTGTTTTTT. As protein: CSVLGGDNEKLFF.

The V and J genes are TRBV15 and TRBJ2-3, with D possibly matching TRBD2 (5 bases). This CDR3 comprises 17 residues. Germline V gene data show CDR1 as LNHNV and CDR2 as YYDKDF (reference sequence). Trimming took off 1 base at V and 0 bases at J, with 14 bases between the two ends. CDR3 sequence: CATSRARLALSTDTQYF. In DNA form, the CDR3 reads TGTGCCACCAGCAGAGCCCGGCTAGCTCTCAGCACAGATACGCAGTATTTT.

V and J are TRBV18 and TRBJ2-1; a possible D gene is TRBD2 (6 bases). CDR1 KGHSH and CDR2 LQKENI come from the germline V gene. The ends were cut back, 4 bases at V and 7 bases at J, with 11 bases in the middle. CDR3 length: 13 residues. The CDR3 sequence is CASSREVGNEQFF. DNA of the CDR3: TGTGCCAGCTCACGGGAGGTCGGGAATGAGCAGTTCTTC.

CDR3 nucleotide sequence: TGTGCCAGCGTAACAGGGCTACTCTATGGCTACACCTTC. It is translated as CASVTGLLYGYTF. V is TRBV28 and J is TRBJ1-2; tentatively, D is TRBD1 (6 bases). The V end was cut by 8 bases, the J end by 4 bases, with 14 bases between. The CDR3 runs to 13 residues. Per germline, CDR1 MDHEN and CDR2 SYDVKM.

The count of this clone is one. CDR3 DNA sequence: TGTGCCAGCACCCTCGGGACGAGGAATCGTGAAAAACTGTTTTTT. This encodes CASTLGTRNREKLFF. The J gene is TRBJ1-4, the V gene TRBV27; a weak D match, TRBD1 (5 bases). CDR1 is MNHEY, CDR2 SMNVEV, per germline (reference sequence). This CDR3 has 15 amino acids. Deletions cut 7 bases from V and 7 bases from J, with 19 bases between.

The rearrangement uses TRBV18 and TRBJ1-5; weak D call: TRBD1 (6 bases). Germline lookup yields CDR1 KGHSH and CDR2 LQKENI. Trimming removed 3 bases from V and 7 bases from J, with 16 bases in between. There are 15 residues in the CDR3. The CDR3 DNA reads TGTGCCAGCTCACCCTACAGGGAAGCGGAACAGCCCCAGCATTTT. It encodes CASSPYREAEQPQHF.

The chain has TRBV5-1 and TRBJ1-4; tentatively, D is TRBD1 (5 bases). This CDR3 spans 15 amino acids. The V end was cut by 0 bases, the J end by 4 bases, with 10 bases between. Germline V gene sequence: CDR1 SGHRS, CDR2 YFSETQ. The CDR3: CASSLDRPNNEKLFF. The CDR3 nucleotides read TGCGCCAGCAGCTTGGACAGGCCCAATAATGAAAAACTGTTTTTT.

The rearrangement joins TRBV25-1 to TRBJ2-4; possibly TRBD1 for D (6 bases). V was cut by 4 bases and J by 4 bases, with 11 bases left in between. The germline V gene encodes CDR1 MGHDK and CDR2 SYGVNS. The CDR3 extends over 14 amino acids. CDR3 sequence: CASSAGTRKNIQYF. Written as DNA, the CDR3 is TGTGCCAGCAGTGCCGGGACAAGAAAAAACATTCAGTACTTC. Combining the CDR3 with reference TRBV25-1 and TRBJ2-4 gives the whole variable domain EADIYQTPRYLVIGTGKKITLECSQTMGHDKMYWYQQDPGMELHLIHYSYGVNSTEKGDLSSESTVSRIRTEHFPLTLESARPSHTSQYLCASSAGTRKNIQYFGAGTRLSVL.